This entry describes one T cell receptor (beta chain). This sample was taken from a study of blood T cell repertoires in COVID-19. Sequencing used immunoSEQ multiplex PCR; TCRdb keeps in-frame clones, though not all of them. The table includes a few hundred thousand clones, 85% to 90% detected once. The CDR3 extends over 12 amino acids. The germline V gene encodes CDR1 MDHEN and CDR2 SYDVKM. Trimming cost V 5 bases and J 15 bases; bases outside gene matches: 7. Input material: peripheral blood. The clonotype was recovered from a woman aged 25 to 45 with COVID-19, enrolled during active disease. This chain joins TRBV28 and TRBJ1-5; 10 bases fit TRBD1. CDR3 sequence: CASSPERDRGHF. The CDR3, as DNA: TGTGCCAGCAGTCCAGAACGGGACAGGGGGCATTTT. Looking up the rest from reference TRBV28 and TRBJ1-5 gives the full variable domain: DVKVTQSSRYLVKRTGEKVFLECVQDMDHENMFWYRQDPGLGLRLIYFSYDVKMKEKGDIPEGYSVSREKKERFSLILESASTNQTSMYLCASSPERDRGHFGDGTRLSIL.